This T cell receptor (beta chain) was sequenced in a study of cytotoxic CD8 clonotypes in ibrutinib-treated CLL. Study context: Response sampling came at median approximately a year of treatment, ranging roughly 6 to 36 months. Study results and limitations: Starting clonality was above that of age-matched healthy donors and tracked circulating CD8+ T-cell counts.

Clones were sequenced by immunoSEQ multiplex PCR, and TCRdb holds only the in-frame ones, with some missing. In the table there are around 200,000 clones, roughly 79% of which are singletons. Comment on this clone: What it binds is unknown.

The specimen comprised PBMCs, sampled after 12 months of ibrutinib treatment. The receptor comes from a human donor with chronic lymphocytic leukemia.

The CDR3 sequence: CASSFGGASADTQYF. The CDR3 DNA reads TGTGCCAGCAGCTTCGGGGGGGCTAGCGCAGATACGCAGTATTTT. The V call is TRBV7-9, the J call TRBJ2-3; 8 nucleotides agree with TRBD2. The CDR3 has 15 residues. Trimming at V came to 3 bases and at J to 4 bases, leaving 6 bases not matched to a gene. Germline CDR1 is SEHNR and CDR2 is FQNEAQ (reference sequence).